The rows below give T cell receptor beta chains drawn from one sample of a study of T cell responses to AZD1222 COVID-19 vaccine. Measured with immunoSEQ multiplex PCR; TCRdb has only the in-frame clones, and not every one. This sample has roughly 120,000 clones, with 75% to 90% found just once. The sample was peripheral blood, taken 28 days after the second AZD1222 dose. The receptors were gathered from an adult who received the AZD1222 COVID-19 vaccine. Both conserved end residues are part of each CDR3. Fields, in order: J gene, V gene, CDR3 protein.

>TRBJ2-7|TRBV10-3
CAISESTGAYYEQYF
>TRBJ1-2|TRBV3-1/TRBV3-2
CASSHPRQGVRGYTF
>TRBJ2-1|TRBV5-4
CASSNPGQVFHEQFF
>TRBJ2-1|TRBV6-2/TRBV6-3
CASNPVAGGLNEQFF
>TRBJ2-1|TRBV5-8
CASSLVWLAENEQFF
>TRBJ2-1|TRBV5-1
CASSLSVGGAYNEQFF
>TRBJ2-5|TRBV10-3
CAISESKEQETQYF
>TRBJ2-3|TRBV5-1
CASSSISGRGDTQYF
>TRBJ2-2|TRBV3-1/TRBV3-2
CASSPPENTGELFF
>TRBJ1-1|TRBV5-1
CASRGMNQNTEAFF
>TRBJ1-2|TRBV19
CASSREQVGLNYGHTF
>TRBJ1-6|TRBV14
CASSQDRSRHLHF
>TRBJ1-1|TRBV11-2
CASSPQSDRVTEAFF
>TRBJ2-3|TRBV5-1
CASRPAADTQYF
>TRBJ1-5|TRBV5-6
CASSLALGRDNQPQHF
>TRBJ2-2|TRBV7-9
CASSLQGWTGELFF
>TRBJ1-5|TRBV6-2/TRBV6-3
CASSWGLELSNQPQHF
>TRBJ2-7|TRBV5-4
CASSQQGAEEQYF
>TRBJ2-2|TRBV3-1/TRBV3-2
CASSHTGVGELFF
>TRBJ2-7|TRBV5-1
CASSFGTGYEQYF
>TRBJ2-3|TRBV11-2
CASNQWLSRTDTQYF
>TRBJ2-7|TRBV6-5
CASTPLNSYEQYF
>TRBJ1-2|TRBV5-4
CASSSPRDRLGGYTF
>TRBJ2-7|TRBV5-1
CASSHTSGGTYEQYF
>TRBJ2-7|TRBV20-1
CSASGAEERYF
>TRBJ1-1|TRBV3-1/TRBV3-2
CASSQERRVAANEAFF
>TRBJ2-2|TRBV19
CASRDRANTGELFF
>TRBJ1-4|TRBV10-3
CAISESTSANEKLFF
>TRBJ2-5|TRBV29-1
CSVGERGPQYF
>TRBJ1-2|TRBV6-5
CASTEGDRPRSTF
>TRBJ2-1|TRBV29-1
CSVRTLNNEQFF
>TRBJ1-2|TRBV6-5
CASSQREPNYGYTF